Below, 32 T cell receptor beta chains from the same sample are listed, as sequenced in a study of T cells in Graves' hyperthyroidism and ophthalmopathy. The investigators amplified TCR beta CDR3 regions from RNA transcripts. The HTBI primer set was used in a first-round RT-PCR of the TCR CDR3. TCRdb independently ran MiXCR on the multiplex PCR reads; one entry per CDR3 protein. This sample carries hundreds of thousands of distinct CDR3 sequences, 13% to 15% of them seen once, and the ten largest clones take under 15%. Input material: blood. The receptors stem from a woman in her fifties or sixties with Graves' ophthalmopathy.

This clonotype was seen at least ten times. The J gene is TRBJ2-7, the V gene TRBV20-1; the D gene could be TRBD1 or TRBD2 (5 bases each). The CDR3 has 12 residues. V shed 6 bases and J shed 6 bases, with 15 bases lying between them. The germline V gene has CDR1 DFQATT and CDR2 SNEGSKA (reference sequence). The CDR3 nucleotides read TGCAGTGCCGTACCCGAGGGGTTCGAGCAGTACTTC. Translating it yields CSAVPEGFEQYF.

This clonotype was seen more than once but under ten times. This chain links TRBV28 with TRBJ2-7; D gene uncertain. The CDR3 spans 14 residues. Deletions cut 5 bases from V and 2 bases from J, with 13 bases between. Germline V gene lookup returns CDR1 MDHEN and CDR2 SYDVKM. The CDR3 reads CASSPISSPYEQYF. The CDR3 DNA sequence: TGTGCCAGCAGTCCGATCAGCTCTCCCTACGAGCAGTACTTC.

At least ten counts were recorded for this clonotype. The rearrangement links TRBV12-5 to TRBJ2-1; D is possibly TRBD1 or TRBD2 (5 bases each). The V gene's germline CDR1 is LGHNT and CDR2 FRNRAP. This CDR3 region has 17 residues. The V end was cut by 0 bases, the J end by 6 bases, with 18 bases between. For the CDR3, the DNA is TGTGCTAGTGGTTTGGTACGGGGTGGGGGTTTTGGCAATGAGCAGTTCTTC. This encodes CASGLVRGGGFGNEQFF.

This sequence joins TRBV5-1 and TRBJ2-1, with TRBD2 identical over 9 bases. Germline trimming cut 0 bases from V and 6 bases from J; bases unmatched to any gene: 13. Germline loops: CDR1 SGHRS, CDR2 YFSETQ. The length of the CDR3 is 18 residues. The CDR3 sequence is CASSLAPSGIGARNEQFF. CDR3 nucleotides: TGCGCCAGCAGCTTGGCCCCTAGCGGGATAGGGGCACGCAATGAGCAGTTCTTC.

This clonotype occurred many times. The chain joins TRBV10-3 to TRBJ2-7, with D maybe TRBD2 (6 bases). The CDR3 length is 13 residues. Germline CDR1 and CDR2: ENHRY and SYGVKD. Deletions cut 8 bases from V and 5 bases from J, with 16 bases between. CDR3 amino acids: CAIWRDLTHEQYF. The CDR3 bases are TGTGCCATCTGGAGGGACCTCACCCACGAGCAGTACTTC.

Many counts were recorded for this clonotype. This chain connects TRBV12-3 or TRBV12-4 to TRBJ1-3; D is possibly TRBD1 (5 bases). V was cut by 6 bases and J by 2 bases, with 11 bases left in between. The CDR3 has 14 amino acids. The CDR3: CASSNGATGNTIYF. CDR3 coding DNA: TGTGCCAGCAGCAACGGGGCGACTGGAAACACCATATATTTT.

At least ten counts were recorded for this clonotype. The J gene is TRBJ2-7, the V gene TRBV20-1, with 8 bases that match TRBD1. From germline, CDR1 is DFQATT and CDR2 SNEGSKA (reference sequence). The CDR3 runs to 14 residues. The trim removed 6 bases at V and 3 bases at J, leaving 10 bases unmatched. CDR3 in DNA: TGCAGTGCGACCTCTCGGGACAGGTACTACGAGCAGTACTTC. This codes for CSATSRDRYYEQYF.

This clonotype was counted at least ten times. The chain joins TRBV20-1 to TRBJ2-1, with 9 bases identical to TRBD1. Trimming cost V 4 bases and J 7 bases; bases outside gene matches: 8. This CDR3 comprises 14 residues. Per germline, CDR1 DFQATT and CDR2 SNEGSKA (reference sequence). The CDR3 DNA follows: TGCAGTGCTAAACCGGGACAGGGAAAGAATGAGCAGTTCTTC. Its protein product is CSAKPGQGKNEQFF.

With regard to this clonotype: A much larger clone differs by one base, so this may be a read error. The gene calls are TRBV2 and TRBJ2-3; maybe TRBD2 (5 bases). This CDR3 is 15 amino acids long. Germline values: CDR1 SNHLY, CDR2 FYNNEI. The CDR3 region is CASRMERSSTDTHYF. CDR3 coding DNA: TGTGCCAGCAGAATGGAGCGGAGTAGCACAGATACGCATTATTTT.

This clonotype was found many times. The chain is built from TRBV7-9 and TRBJ2-6; 9 nucleotides line up with TRBD1. There are 16 residues in the CDR3. From germline, CDR1 is SEHNR and CDR2 FQNEAQ (reference sequence). Germline trimming cut 5 bases from V and 2 bases from J; bases unmatched to any gene: 4. DNA of the CDR3: TGTGCCAGCAGCCAAAGGACAGGGGCTGGGGCCAACGTCCTGACTTTC. It yields the protein CASSQRTGAGANVLTF.

This clonotype has at least ten counts. The chain joins TRBV18 to TRBJ2-1, with TRBD2 identical over 8 bases. Germline V lookup: CDR1 KGHSH, CDR2 LQKENI. V lost 4 bases and J lost 3; bases outside the gene matches: 14. This CDR3 spans 18 amino acids. CDR3 sequence: CASSLKPLSGRGYNEQFF. The CDR3 DNA reads TGTGCCAGCTCACTCAAACCTCTCAGCGGGAGAGGCTACAATGAGCAGTTCTTC.

This clonotype was seen only a few times. The genes are TRBV27 and TRBJ2-7; TRBD2 matches at 9 bases. The length of the CDR3 is 17 residues. With V trimmed by 2 bases and J by 5 bases, 13 bases remained unmatched. CDR1 and CDR2 (germline): MNHEY, SMNVEV (reference sequence). The CDR3 loop reads CASSLSTSGSIRNEQYF. DNA of the CDR3: TGTGCCAGCAGTTTAAGTACTAGCGGGTCCATTAGGAACGAGCAGTACTTC.

In nucleotides, the CDR3 is TGTGCCAGCAGCTTAGGGACGACGGCAACTAATGAAAAACTGTTTTTT. It specifies CASSLGTTATNEKLFF. This chain joins TRBV7-6 and TRBJ1-4, with D uncertain. This CDR3 has 16 residues. Germline assignment: CDR1 SGHVS and CDR2 FNYEAQ. V dropped 1 base and J dropped 0 bases, with 9 bases sitting between them.

This clonotype was recorded at least ten times. The V call is TRBV12-3 or TRBV12-4, the J call TRBJ1-5; D unresolved. The V end lost 3 bases, the J end lost 7 bases, and 13 bases lay between the germline ends. The CDR3 contains 14 residues. As DNA, the CDR3 is TGTGCCAGCAGTTTTTGGGAAGTCGAACAGCCCCAGCATTTT. Amino acid sequence: CASSFWEVEQPQHF.

The sample holds many counts of this clonotype. This sequence joins TRBV7-8 and TRBJ1-2; 7 nucleotides line up with TRBD1. Trimming took 4 bases from V and 2 from J; bases not matched to a gene: 7. The CDR3 is 15 residues long. Looked up from germline, CDR1 is SGHVS and CDR2 is FQNEAQ. In nucleotides, the CDR3 is TGTGCCAGCAGCTCTTACAGGGGAGGGAACTATGGCTACACCTTC. Amino acid sequence: CASSSYRGGNYGYTF. The variable domain in full, with the rest retrieved from reference TRBV7-8 and TRBJ1-2, is GAGVSQSPRYKVAKRGQDVALRCDPISGHVSLFWYQQALGQGPEFLTYFQNEAQLDKSGLPSDRFFAERPEGSVSTLKIQRTQQEDSAVYLCASSSYRGGNYGYTFGSGTRLTVV.

This clonotype was recorded at least ten times. The genes are TRBV28 and TRBJ2-5, with D tentatively TRBD1 (8 bases). This CDR3 contains 12 residues. Per the germline V gene, CDR1 is MDHEN and CDR2 is SYDVKM. V lost 7 bases to trimming and J lost 5 bases, with 11 bases between them. DNA of the CDR3: TGTGCCAGCAAACAGGGGGGGGAGACCCAGTACTTC. The encoded protein is CASKQGGETQYF.

With regard to this clonotype: Germline and junction disagree at one end, which may indicate a read error. This chain's CDR3 is CAISEVYGCTF. The CDR3 coding sequence is TGTGCCATCAGTGAGGTCTATGGCTGCACCTTC. The chain carries TRBV10-3 and TRBJ1-2, with no clear D. This CDR3 is built from 11 residues. The germline V gene has CDR1 ENHRY and CDR2 SYGVKD.

The CDR3 protein is CASSSLLLKGTAQETQYF. The CDR3 DNA reads as TGTGCCAGCAGTTCGCTCTTATTAAAGGGGACAGCACAAGAGACCCAGTACTTC. This sequence joins TRBV28 and TRBJ2-5; 7 bases align to TRBD1. Germline CDR1 MDHEN, CDR2 SYDVKM. The length of the CDR3 is 18 residues. V shed 4 bases, J shed 2 bases, and the junction held 16 bases outside the gene matches.

The table lists this clonotype with a few counts. V is TRBV14 and J is TRBJ2-3, with TRBD2 matching over 13 bases. Germline CDR1 reads SGHDN; CDR2 reads FVKESK. The junction had 10 bases not matched to a gene; V was cut back by 7 bases and J by 6 bases. This CDR3 has 16 residues. The CDR3 DNA is TGTGCCAGCAACGACCTGACTAGCGGGGGGAGCGATACGCAGTATTTT. Its translation: CASNDLTSGGSDTQYF.

This rearrangement joins TRBV29-1 to TRBJ1-1, with TRBD1 matching 7 bases. The CDR3 runs to 15 residues. The V gene end was trimmed by 5 bases and the J gene end by 3 bases; junction bases not matched to a gene: 12. The V gene's germline CDR1 is SQVTM and CDR2 ANQGSEA. The CDR3 is CSVRGSGGTYTEAFF. Written as DNA, the CDR3 is TGCAGCGTTCGGGGCTCAGGGGGGACTTACACTGAAGCTTTCTTT.

This clonotype came up many times. The rearrangement joins TRBV27 to TRBJ2-7; 8 positions match TRBD2. V dropped 5 bases and J dropped 1; count of bases not matched to a gene: 4. This CDR3 spans 14 amino acids. Per the germline V gene, CDR1 is MNHEY and CDR2 is SMNVEV (reference sequence). The CDR3 nucleotides are TGTGCCAGCAGTCCTATAGCGGGGTCCTACGAGCAGTACTTC. Its translation: CASSPIAGSYEQYF.

The chain is built from TRBV7-2 and TRBJ1-1; D remains ambiguous. The germline gives CDR1 SGHTA, CDR2 FQGNSA. The CDR3 spans 13 residues. Trimming removed 3 bases from V and 0 bases from J, with 5 bases in between. DNA for the CDR3: TGTGCCAGCAGCTTTAAGCTGAACACTGAAGCTTTCTTT. It encodes CASSFKLNTEAFF.

This clonotype was counted a few times. V is TRBV29-1 and J is TRBJ1-2; a weak D match, TRBD1 (6 bases). The CDR3 has 11 amino acids. The germline V and J ends were trimmed by 1 base and 8 bases, with 8 bases remaining between them. Germline CDR1 SQVTM, CDR2 ANQGSEA. CDR3 DNA sequence: TGCAGCGTTGAAGGGGGGCCCGGCTACACCTTC. This gives the protein CSVEGGPGYTF.

The chain couples TRBV19 to TRBJ2-2; 8 bases map to TRBD2. Germline V gene data show CDR1 as LNHDA and CDR2 as SQIVND (reference sequence). The CDR3 is 14 amino acids. V was clipped by 10 bases and J by 3 bases; unmatched bases: 7. This CDR3 reads CATSSGSDTGELFF. The CDR3 bases are TGTGCCACTTCAAGCGGGAGTGACACCGGGGAGCTGTTTTTT.

The rearrangement links TRBV5-5 to TRBJ2-2, with D uncertain. The germline gives CDR1 SGHKS, CDR2 YYEKEE (reference sequence). This CDR3 is 14 amino acids long. Trimming took 6 bases from V and 6 from J, leaving 15 bases between them. The CDR3 DNA reads as TGTGCCAGCAACTCAGACACCTATCCCGGGGAGCTGTTTTTT. Amino acid sequence: CASNSDTYPGELFF.

This clonotype was recorded at least ten times. The chain employs TRBV7-3 and TRBJ2-1; 9 bases match TRBD2. The CDR3 runs 19 residues. Per the germline V gene, CDR1 is SGHTA and CDR2 is FQGTGA. V shed 2 bases, J shed 8 bases, and the junction held 19 bases outside the gene matches. CDR3 sequence: CASSLRRTSALNREHEQFF. Written as DNA, the CDR3 is TGTGCCAGCAGCTTACGAAGGACTAGCGCATTAAACCGAGAACATGAGCAGTTCTTC.

This clonotype occurred many times. This CDR3 is CASSQDSAGGVDEQFF. DNA for the CDR3: TGTGCCAGCAGCCAAGATTCGGCGGGAGGGGTGGATGAGCAGTTCTTC. The genes are TRBV3-1 and TRBJ2-1; 9 bases match TRBD2. The CDR3 contains 16 residues. V was clipped by 0 bases and J by 8 bases; unmatched bases: 8. The germline gives CDR1 LGHDT, CDR2 YNNKEL (reference sequence).

DNA of the CDR3: TGTGCCGACCCCCCAGGCGATTCACCCCTCCACTTT. This translates into CADPPGDSPLHF. This chain joins TRBV6-4 and TRBJ1-6; D is ambiguous. From germline, CDR1 is MRHNA and CDR2 SNTAGT. This CDR3 is 12 amino acids long. The germline V and J ends were trimmed by 11 bases and 8 bases, with 13 bases remaining between them.

This clonotype was observed at least ten times. This chain joins TRBV3-1 and TRBJ2-6; maybe TRBD2 (6 bases). The CDR3 totals 16 residues. CDR1 and CDR2 (germline): LGHDT, YNNKEL (reference sequence). V was clipped by 2 bases and J by 4 bases, with 12 bases between them. The CDR3 nucleotides are TGTGCCAGCAGCCAACGGGGGACGACCGGGGCCAACGTCCTGACTTTC. It codes for CASSQRGTTGANVLTF.

The V and J genes are TRBV6-1 and TRBJ2-3; TRBD2 matches at 7 bases. The V segment lost 6 bases and the J segment 0 bases; nucleotides outside the gene matches: 6. This CDR3 is 15 amino acids long. Germline V CDR1 and CDR2: MNHNS, SASEGT. The CDR3 DNA follows: TGTGCCAGCAGAATTGGACTAGTTAGCACAGATACGCAGTATTTT. Protein: CASRIGLVSTDTQYF.

This clonotype appeared a few times. This chain links TRBV24-1 with TRBJ2-1; a possible D gene is TRBD1 (5 bases). V was trimmed by 1 base and J by 10 bases, leaving 22 bases between them. Germline assignment: CDR1 KGHDR and CDR2 SFDVKD. This CDR3 is 17 amino acids long. CDR3 amino acids: CATSDLRSTMSSGEQFF. Written as DNA, the CDR3 is TGTGCCACCAGTGATTTACGAAGTACCATGTCCTCAGGGGAGCAGTTCTTC.

The chain joins TRBV6-5 to TRBJ2-3, with D perhaps TRBD2 (6 bases). This CDR3 has 16 residues. The V end was cut by 5 bases, the J end by 3 bases, with 18 bases between. CDR1 is MNHEY and CDR2 is SVGAGI in the germline V gene. CDR3 residues: CASSLLALRGTDTQYF. DNA for the CDR3: TGTGCCAGCAGTCTACTAGCCCTCCGGGGGACAGATACGCAGTATTTT.